This T cell receptor (beta chain) was sequenced during a study of blood T cells in healthy people across ages (dated by TCRdb to about 2015). Some background on the complete study: Template switching captured roughly one uniquely barcoded TCR beta cDNA molecule per two T cells in model experiments. To track age-related changes in TCR beta repertoire diversity, the study relied on deep sequencing normalized with unique cDNA molecular identifiers. The donors were divided into four age groups: young (average around 16 years), middle-aged (around 37), aged (roughly 66) and long-lived (82). The study analyzed two additional independent replicas of 1 million unique cDNA reads from the same blood draw for two donors, one aged 18 to 29 and one aged 80 or older.

What the study reported, not specific to this receptor: Estimates of total diversity from one million sequenced T cells were regarded as lower bounds and underestimates. The CMV infection status of donors was not known, potentially confounding age-related changes in expanded clonotypes. Because profiling used bulk unsorted PBMCs, naive and antigen-experienced compartments could not be compared conclusively. Compared with the aged group, the long-lived group had more naive CD4+ T cells, fewer expanded clones and increased TCR diversity, suggesting age selection. The percentage of naive T cells measured by flow cytometry correlated strongly with observed TCR beta diversity. As age increased, observed TCR beta diversity per million T cells dropped in a roughly linear way, and a significant reduction was already evident by age roughly 40.

Libraries were built with 5' RACE. TCRdb shows the sequencer as Illumina HiSeq 2500. The second PCR ran for about 7 to 11 cycles and used a J-beta primer mix along with a sample-barcoded 5' primer. A unique molecular identifier was introduced onto each TCR beta cDNA molecule by a template-switch 5' adaptor carrying 12 random nucleotides. Each sample yielded at least 2.5 million CDR3-containing paired-end reads. First-strand cDNA was synthesized from all RNA with the Mint cDNA synthesis kit, primed by a TRBC-specific oligonucleotide. Following uracil-DNA glycosylase treatment, a first 18-cycle PCR with universal primers M1SS and BC2_uni_R was performed on all cDNA. The published analysis was carried out like this. For normalization, 1 million high-quality reads were randomly selected from each sample, with every read carrying a distinct molecular identifier. Instead of being binned into consensus sequences, reads that shared molecular identifiers were thrown out. MiTCR, run with a Q25 quality threshold and the strictest error-elimination algorithm, handled CDR3 identification, clonotype clustering and error correction. A nonparametric unseen species model using Euler transformation provided a lower-bound estimate of total TCR beta diversity. The public reads were reprocessed in TCRdb via fastp at Q25 and MiXCR, keeping in-frame beta chains. Each CDR3 protein gets just one entry, which takes the most common genes and DNA from the rows behind it. TCRdb, not the authors, supplied the V and J calls. The sample table contains approximately 760,000 distinct CDR3 sequences; only one count was recorded for 25% of them. The ten largest clones represent 9.4% of the sample.

Only a few counts were recorded for this clonotype. Which antigen it targets is not known. The germline gene is not matched at one end of the junction; a read error may be the cause. Systemically healthy Caucasian individuals from Russia, 39 in total and aged about 6 to 100 years, were included as donors. Each donor gave ten milliliters of peripheral blood, collected into EDTA-treated Vacutainer tubes. Ficoll-Paque density-gradient centrifugation was used to isolate PBMCs, with at least 6.5 million per sample. Total RNA was extracted from PBMCs with Trizol reagent, with at least 5 micrograms obtained per sample. Naive CD45RAhigh/CD27high T cell percentages were measured by flow cytometry on a PBMC aliquot from every donor. The CDR1 and CDR2 encoded by the germline V gene are SGDLS and YYNGEE. The CDR3 spans 16 residues, from the cysteine through the phenylalanine. Of the read, only the CDR3 DNA is kept; its 48 bases are in frame from base 1.

The data were also submitted as part of a second study, on T cells of mothers and their children. The second study also describes: Donors were nine systemically healthy Caucasian individuals: three mothers and their six children. cDNA synthesis consumed the entire amount of extracted RNA, loaded at approximately 1.4 ug RNA in each 15 ul reaction. Sample barcodes and 2-4 random nucleotides were added via the M1S primer in the second PCR. Over 8.5 million TCR beta CDR3 reads were obtained for each mother, and 2.5 million to 3 million reads were obtained for each child. In both related and unrelated pairs, thymic selection shapes the output of TCR recombination in a similar way, with inherited differences having only a minor effect. Normalized repertoire overlap was always slightly but never significantly higher in related than unrelated mother-child pairs. With a sensitivity of approximately 100 clones per million clonotypes, no persistent microchimeric T cell clones were detected. In the study, deep NGS was used to compare the TCR beta repertoires of mothers and children, and features distinguishing related mother-child pairs from unrelated individuals were sought. Mothers averaged roughly 36 +/- 4 years of age and children averaged around 10 +/- 4 years. Libraries were sequenced on Illumina HiSeq 2000 with 100+100 nt paired-end reads after adapter ligation with NEBNext reagents. To prevent cross-contamination, the mother and child libraries were prepared a month apart and were sequenced in separate runs. For each donor, somewhere between roughly 500,000 and 2,100,000 distinct TCR beta clonotypes were identified. Naive TCR beta clonotypes were estimated from low-frequency clonotypes matched to each donor's FACS-determined naive share, without sorting.

The source is a boy between 10 and 17 years old in good health. Material for sequencing was blood. Rearrangement joined TRBV9 to TRBJ1-4, with a tentative D gene TRBD1 over 6 matching bases. The base sequence is TGTGCCTGCAGCGACTCAATCCCGGGGGGGCATGAAAAACTGTTTTTT. Its translation reads: CACSDSIPGGHEKLFF.